The clone carrying this T cell receptor (beta chain) is large (0.1 to 1%) by frequency. TRB was amplified from roughly 0.25 ug of peripheral blood genomic DNA per sample. This sample was taken from a study of T cell clusters in autoimmune cytopenias. This CDR3 has 15 amino acids. Germline V gene sequence: CDR1 SQVTM, CDR2 ANQGSEA. TRB rearrangements were amplified by touch-down multiplex PCR with mixed TRB-A/B primers. Reanalyzing the multiplex PCR reads, TCRdb keeps one entry per CDR3 protein, without DNA. This sample contains fewer than 4,500 distinct CDR3 sequences. The V call is TRBV29-1, the J call TRBJ1-2; with no DNA, the TCRdb D assignment of TRBD1 cannot be verified. The specimen sequenced was peripheral blood. The sequence was collected from a human donor with an autoimmune cytopenia or autoimmune hepatitis (not recorded which). The CDR3 sequence is CSVLRTGQSDYGYTF.